A selection of T cell receptor beta chains follows, all from one sample in a study of tumor-infiltrating lymphocytes in primary liver carcinoma. One entry per CDR3 protein results from TCRdb running MiXCR on the multiplex PCR reads. The table has 250,000 to 400,000 distinct CDR3 sequences, over 55% seen once; the top ten hold roughly 9%. The specimen sequenced was peripheral blood. The origin of the receptors is a man in his forties or fifties with primary liver carcinoma and hepatitis B virus infection. Both conserved end residues are part of each CDR3. D genes are given only for firm matches. Expanded clones are given a class, and other clones once, few, many or no size at all.

DNA	CDR3	size	length	D	V	J
TGTGCCAGCAGAGCCGGGACTAGCGGGGCTCAAGAGACCCAGTACTTC	CASRAGTSGAQETQYF	.	16	TRBD2	TRBV6-1	TRBJ2-5
TGTGCCAGCAGTTTCGAAATGGGGACGGCTGGAAGAAATCAGCCCCAGCATTTT	CASSFEMGTAGRNQPQHF	.	18	.	TRBV7-9	TRBJ1-5
TGTGCCAGCAGCTTACTCACGGGCCGCCTGCAGGAGACCCAGTACTTC	CASSLLTGRLQETQYF	.	16	.	TRBV11-2	TRBJ2-5
TGCGCCAGCAGTGACGCCCGGAGTTCCTACAATGAGCAGTTCTTC	CASSDARSSYNEQFF	once	15	.	TRBV5-1	TRBJ2-1
TGTGCCAGCAAACAGAGTGCCGGGGAGCTGTTTTTT	CASKQSAGELFF	.	12	.	TRBV25-1	TRBJ2-2
TGTGCCAGCACTTACAGTTTATCCGAAAACAATGAGCAGTTCTTC	CASTYSLSENNEQFF	once	15	.	TRBV7-9	TRBJ2-1
TGTGCCTGGCAGAGCACAGATACGCAGTATTTT	CAWQSTDTQYF	few	11	.	TRBV30	TRBJ2-3
TGCAGCGGGACAGGGTACACCGGGGAGCTGTTTTTT	CSGTGYTGELFF	many	12	TRBD1	TRBV29-1	TRBJ2-2
TGTGCCAGCAAACAGAGGCTAGCGGAGTACAATGTGCAGTTCTTC	CASKQRLAEYNVQFF	.	15	TRBD2	TRBV6-1	TRBJ2-1
TGTGCTAACAGCTCGGTGCGCGGCTCCAATGAGCAGTTCTTC	CANSSVRGSNEQFF	.	14	.	TRBV11-2	TRBJ2-1
TGTGCCAGCAGCCCAGGGGACAGTTGGAGCACCTACAATGAGCAGTTCTTC	CASSPGDSWSTYNEQFF	.	17	TRBD1	TRBV11-3	TRBJ2-1
TGTGTCAGCAGCCCGATCGGGAGGGTGCAGTTCTTC	CVSSPIGRVQFF	.	12	TRBD2	TRBV14	TRBJ2-1
TGTGCCAGCAGCTTAAATCCACAGGGGGAGACCCAGTACTTC	CASSLNPQGETQYF	.	14	TRBD1	TRBV7-8	TRBJ2-5
TGTGCCAGCAGCTGGGCTAGCGGGAGGGCCAATGAGCAGTTCTTC	CASSWASGRANEQFF	many	15	TRBD2	TRBV5-4	TRBJ2-1
TGTGCCAGCAGTTACCCCGGGGGGACCCAGTACTTC	CASSYPGGTQYF	few	12	.	TRBV6-5	TRBJ2-5
TGTGCCAGCAGCTTAAACCGGGACTCAGGACGAGAGACCCAGTACTTC	CASSLNRDSGRETQYF	many	16	.	TRBV11-2	TRBJ2-5
TGTGCCAGCAGCAAAGCCTCCACAGGGGGAAGTGAGGAGCAGTACTTC	CASSKASTGGSEEQYF	few	16	.	TRBV21-1	TRBJ2-7
TGCGCCAGCAGTCAAGATCTACTCAGGTCAGAACAACTGTTTTTT	CASSQDLLRSEQLFF	.	15	.	TRBV4-3	TRBJ1-4
TGTGCCAACAGCTTACGCGGGACATCGGACACCATATATTTT	CANSLRGTSDTIYF	.	14	.	TRBV11-1	TRBJ1-3
TGCACCAGCAGCAGCACGGAAACTGAAGCTTTCTTT	CTSSSTETEAFF	.	12	.	TRBV5-1	TRBJ1-1
TGCAGCGCTCAGGGATACGAGCAGTACTTC	CSAQGYEQYF	many	10	.	TRBV29-1	TRBJ2-7
TGTGCCAGCAGCTTAGGGCAGCTAGAGACCCAGTACTTC	CASSLGQLETQYF	few	13	.	TRBV11-2	TRBJ2-5
TGTGCCAGCAGTTATGGCGGGAGAAAGCAGTTCTTC	CASSYGGRKQFF	.	12	TRBD2	TRBV6-5	TRBJ2-1
TGTGCCAGCAGTTTATTCGGGGGGTCCTATAATCAGCCCCAGCATTTT	CASSLFGGSYNQPQHF	few	16	.	TRBV28	TRBJ1-5
TGCAGCGCGGAAGGGGCCCGGGGGATCTACGAGCAGTACTTC	CSAEGARGIYEQYF	many	14	.	TRBV29-1	TRBJ2-7
TGCGCCAGCGGCCTCCAAACGAACACTGAAGCTTTCTTT	CASGLQTNTEAFF	once	13	.	TRBV4-3	TRBJ1-1
TGTGTCAGCAGCTTACTTAGCGGGCCCTACAATGAGCTGTTCTTC	CVSSLLSGPYNELFF	.	15	TRBD2	TRBV11-2	TRBJ2-1
TGTGCCACCAGTGATTTTTTCGAGCAGTTCTTC	CATSDFFEQFF	.	11	.	TRBV24-1	TRBJ2-1
TGTGCCAGCAGTTCAGGCTACAATGAGCAATACTTC	CASSSGYNEQYF	once	12	.	TRBV12-3/TRBV12-4	TRBJ2-1
TGTGTCACCTCTAAGACAGTGCTGACAGATACGCGGTATTTT	CVTSKTVLTDTRYF	.	14	.	TRBV28	TRBJ2-3
TGCACCAGCGGCCAGGATACCGGGCTATACTACGAGCAGTACTTC	CTSGQDTGLYYEQYF	.	15	.	TRBV4-1	TRBJ2-7
TGTACCAGCAGGTGGACCGGGACTAGCGGGAGTGGCTCCTACAATGAGCAGTTCTTC	CTSRWTGTSGSGSYNEQFF	.	19	TRBD2	TRBV5-8	TRBJ2-1
TGTGCCACCAGTTTGGCCACAGATACGCAGTATTTT	CATSLATDTQYF	.	12	.	TRBV24-1	TRBJ2-3
TGTGCCAGCAGACCTAAATCGGACTACTACAATGAGCAGTTCTTC	CASRPKSDYYNEQFF	.	15	.	TRBV28	TRBJ2-1
TGTGCCAGCAGATCCGGGACAACCTATAGCACAGATACGCAGTATTTT	CASRSGTTYSTDTQYF	.	16	.	TRBV6-2/TRBV6-3	TRBJ2-3
TGTGCCAGCAGTGCCCAGCCGAGACTGGACTACAATGAGCAGTTCTTC	CASSAQPRLDYNEQFF	many	16	.	TRBV6-5	TRBJ2-1
TGCGCCAGCAGCTTGGTCCCCAGCTACAATGAGCAGTTCTTC	CASSLVPSYNEQFF	.	14	.	TRBV5-1	TRBJ2-1
TGTGCCAGCAGCAATACCTGGGCAGGGGTGAAGGAGACCCAGTACTTC	CASSNTWAGVKETQYF	few	16	.	TRBV7-9	TRBJ2-5
TGCATTGTTGAAAAGGACAGTGCGGGAGAGACCCAGTACTTC	CIVEKDSAGETQYF	.	14	.	TRBV29-1	TRBJ2-5
TGTGCCACCAGTGATTTCGGGGATAGCACAGATACGCAGTATTTT	CATSDFGDSTDTQYF	few	15	.	TRBV24-1	TRBJ2-3
TGTGCCAGCAGGAGCGGGACGGGCAATGAGCAGTTCTTC	CASRSGTGNEQFF	many	13	TRBD2	TRBV12-3/TRBV12-4	TRBJ2-1
TGTGCCTGGAATGAGGGGAAGGAATCACCCCTCCAGTTT	CAWNEGKESPLQF	.	13	.	TRBV30	TRBJ1-6
TGCAGCGTTGGGGGGCGGAGAGAGACCCAGTACTTC	CSVGGRRETQYF	many	12	.	TRBV29-1	TRBJ2-5
TGCAGCATTCACCGGGGGAACTATGGCTACACCTTC	CSIHRGNYGYTF	few	12	.	TRBV29-1	TRBJ1-2
TGTGCCAGCAGCTTTCCCGGGACTAGAGGGACCAAAGACATACAGTACTTC	CASSFPGTRGTKDIQYF	.	17	TRBD2	TRBV11-1	TRBJ2-4
TGCAGTGCTAAGACGGAGTCACGAGAGACCCAGTACTTC	CSAKTESRETQYF	few	13	.	TRBV20-1	TRBJ2-5